These 13 T cell receptor beta chains were sequenced from one sample in a study of T-cell memory formation after mild COVID-19. In TCRdb, the 5' RACE reads were re-called with MiXCR into one record per CDR3 protein. The sample includes hundreds of thousands of distinct CDR3 sequences, over 25% of them seen just once. The sequenced material came from PBMCs or a T cell subset sorted from them (not recorded which). Receptor source: an adult woman who had mild COVID-19 (a few samples of this study predate the infection). Cell type and time point are not known.

The J gene is TRBJ2-3, the V gene TRBV29-1, with 7 bases matching TRBD1. From germline, CDR1 is SQVTM and CDR2 ANQGSEA. The CDR3 runs 13 residues. Trimming removed 7 bases from V and 8 bases from J; junction bases left unmatched: 12. The CDR3 region is CSAEGPPGGTQYF. DNA of the CDR3: TGCAGCGCCGAAGGTCCCCCAGGGGGTACGCAGTATTTT.

The chain recombines TRBV7-9 with TRBJ2-1; 9 bases fit TRBD2. Germline loops: CDR1 SEHNR, CDR2 FQNEAQ (reference sequence). The CDR3 is 16 amino acids. The V gene end was trimmed by 5 bases and the J gene end by 2 bases; junction bases not matched to a gene: 7. CDR3 in DNA: TGTGCCAGCAGCCCCCAGACTAGCGGTACCTACAATGAGCAGTTCTTC. The encoded protein is CASSPQTSGTYNEQFF.

This clonotype was recorded a few times. The genes are TRBV7-9 and TRBJ2-1, with 7 bases identical to TRBD2. Trimming cost V 4 bases and J 6 bases; bases outside gene matches: 12. Per germline, CDR1 SEHNR and CDR2 FQNEAQ (reference sequence). The CDR3 totals 16 residues. The CDR3 loop is CASSSPGLLAINEQFF. The CDR3 DNA sequence: TGTGCCAGCAGCTCCCCGGGACTACTTGCAATCAATGAGCAGTTCTTC.

V is TRBV4-2 and J is TRBJ2-2; the match to TRBD1 covers 8 bases. Germline V gene lookup returns CDR1 LGHNA and CDR2 YNFKEQ. V lost 0 bases, J lost 1 base, and 16 bases stayed unmatched. The CDR3 length is 21 residues. CDR3 protein: CASSQDRPGTGTGWNTGELFF. The CDR3 coding sequence is TGTGCCAGCAGCCAAGATCGTCCCGGGACAGGAACCGGGTGGAACACCGGGGAGCTGTTTTTT.

This chain uses TRBV7-2 with TRBJ2-6; D is ambiguous. V shed 1 base and J shed 0 bases, with 13 bases lying between them. From germline, CDR1 is SGHTA and CDR2 FQGNSA. This CDR3 has 18 amino acids. CDR3 DNA: TGTGCCAGCAGCTTAGATGATTGGATTAGCTCTGGGGCCAACGTCCTGACTTTC. Translated, it gives CASSLDDWISSGANVLTF.

The chain joins TRBV4-3 to TRBJ1-1; 7 bases map to TRBD1. This CDR3 is built from 15 residues. V was clipped by 0 bases and J by 11 bases; unmatched bases: 12. Germline CDR1 reads LGHNA; CDR2 reads YSLEER. CDR3 in amino acids: CASSQDGTGARWAFF. The CDR3 DNA is TGCGCCAGCAGCCAAGATGGAACAGGGGCTAGGTGGGCTTTCTTT.

The V call is TRBV29-1, the J call TRBJ2-5; a weak D match, TRBD2 (5 bases). Germline V CDR1 and CDR2: SQVTM, ANQGSEA. The CDR3 runs 14 residues. Trimming removed 5 bases at V and 4 bases at J, with 17 bases between. The CDR3, as DNA: TGCAGCGTTACACCGGGATCGTTGGGAGAGACCCAGTACTTC. Its protein is CSVTPGSLGETQYF.

This rearrangement joins TRBV24-1 to TRBJ2-3; weak D call: TRBD1 (5 bases). Between the trimmed V and J ends, which lost 9 bases and 8 bases, there was a span of 11 bases. Germline CDR1 and CDR2: KGHDR and SFDVKD. This CDR3 is 11 amino acids long. This chain's CDR3 is CATSDTATQYF. In nucleotides, the CDR3 is TGTGCCACCTCGGACACTGCTACGCAGTATTTT.

The rearrangement uses TRBV5-1 and TRBJ2-7; 7 bases fit TRBD1. The junction had 3 bases not matched to a gene; V was cut back by 0 bases and J by 6 bases. Germline CDR1 reads SGHRS; CDR2 reads YFSETQ. This CDR3 is 13 amino acids long. The CDR3 loop reads CASSLVGQVEQYF. The DNA for the CDR3 is TGCGCCAGCAGCTTGGTTGGACAGGTCGAGCAGTACTTC.

The chain recombines TRBV7-3 with TRBJ2-7, with 7 bases fitting TRBD2. The V gene's germline CDR1 is SGHTA and CDR2 FQGTGA. The CDR3 is 16 amino acids. V was clipped by 5 bases and J by 4 bases; unmatched bases: 14. CDR3 sequence reads: CASSTSSGPGKYEQYF. CDR3 coding DNA: TGTGCCAGCAGCACTTCTAGCGGACCGGGAAAGTACGAGCAGTACTTC.

The CDR3 region is CASSDAGQGEAFF. CDR3 coding DNA: TGCGCCAGCAGCGACGCGGGACAGGGTGAAGCTTTCTTT. V is TRBV5-1 and J is TRBJ1-1; 9 nucleotides align to TRBD1. The germline gives CDR1 SGHRS, CDR2 YFSETQ. Trimming cost V 4 bases and J 7 bases; bases outside gene matches: 5. The CDR3 runs 13 residues.

This clonotype was seen just once. J is TRBJ1-2 and V is TRBV12-3 or TRBV12-4, with D uncertain. The CDR3 runs 14 residues. V was trimmed by 6 bases and J by 2 bases, leaving 13 bases between them. The DNA of the CDR3 is TGTGCCAGCAGCCCCCTCGGGCAGAACTATGGCTACACCTTC. Protein sequence: CASSPLGQNYGYTF.

The table lists this clonotype with many counts. This sequence joins TRBV5-1 and TRBJ2-7; TRBD1 aligns across 9 bases. The CDR3 has 14 residues. V was clipped by 0 bases and J by 6 bases; unmatched bases: 4. Germline V CDR1 and CDR2: SGHRS, YFSETQ. The CDR3 sequence: CASSLVGQGTEQYF. The DNA of the CDR3 is TGCGCCAGCAGCTTGGTGGGACAGGGCACCGAGCAGTACTTC. The full variable domain, in which reference TRBV5-1 and TRBJ2-7 provide the parts outside the CDR3, is KAGVTQTPRYLIKTRGQQVTLSCSPISGHRSVSWYQQTPGQGLQFLFEYFSETQRNKGNFPGRFSGRQFSNSRSEMNVSTLELGDSALYLCASSLVGQGTEQYFGPGTRLTVT.